This TCR beta chain was retrieved from a study of prognosis after radiotherapy for stage I lung cancer. Study information: The patient group consisted of roughly 13 men and over five women whose ages spanned roughly 50 to 90, median approximately 78 years.

This clonotype was seen a few times. The antigen is unknown. In germline, CDR1 is SGDLS, CDR2 YYNGEE. The CDR3 runs 14 residues. Trimming took off 3 bases at V and 1 base at J, with 10 bases between the two ends. Study outcomes and limitations: It is unknown whether the expanded TCR clones recognize the tumor. A drop in unique TCR clone counts was seen after stereotactic body radiation therapy, median approximately 10,000 versus 7,000.

Two rounds of multiplex PCR amplified TCR beta CDR3 from genomic DNA. Primers targeting each individual TRBV and TRBJ gene were applied in first-round PCR. Universal primers were used in the second PCR round. TCRdb passed the multiplex PCR reads through MiXCR, listing each CDR3 protein once. Altogether around 21,000 distinct CDR3 sequences are present, roughly 44% being singletons, with the ten largest covering 31%. Sequencing was performed on PBMCs, taken before or after stereotactic body radiation therapy (not recorded which). The receptor was derived from a donor over 45 with non-small cell lung cancer. V and J are TRBV9 and TRBJ2-5; D might be TRBD2 (5 bases). The CDR3 DNA sequence: TGTGCCAGCAGCGCCACTAGACTCCAAGAGACCCAGTACTTC. It specifies CASSATRLQETQYF.